This T cell receptor beta chain was observed in a study of T-cell memory formation after mild COVID-19. Study as a whole: For the most part, TCR clusters were specific to one donor.

As for this clonotype: Antigen unknown.

Constant-segment primers served in 5'RACE that generated TCR alpha and TCR beta cDNA libraries bearing sample barcodes and UMIs. Each CDR3 protein is one row after TCRdb ran MiXCR on the 5' RACE reads. The sample holds over 450,000 distinct CDR3 sequences, about a fifth seen once. Germline V gene data show CDR1 as ENHRY and CDR2 as SYGVKD. Trimming cost V 6 bases and J 3 bases; bases outside gene matches: 9. The CDR3 contains 16 residues. Study results and caveats: A second wave expanding day 15 to 37 was CD4+-biased; contracting clones were balanced. Some clones that responded were present in memory (sampled pre-infection), which suggests cross-reactive memory joined.

Sequencing was performed on PBMCs or a T cell subset sorted from them (not recorded which). The sequence was obtained from an adult woman who had mild COVID-19 (a few samples of this study predate the infection). Cell type and time point are not known. This chain uses TRBV10-3 with TRBJ2-1; 9 bases match TRBD1. This chain's CDR3 is CAIRSDRGGFYNEQFF. The DNA of the CDR3 is TGTGCCATCAGGTCCGACAGGGGGGGCTTCTACAATGAGCAGTTCTTC.